The rows below give T cell receptor beta chains drawn from one sample of a study of blood T cell repertoires in COVID-19. The data were produced by immunoSEQ multiplex PCR, yet TCRdb's version contains in-frame clones alone and is incomplete. The sample yields about 78,000 clones, about nine tenths seen once. Sequencing input: peripheral blood. These receptors all come from a woman aged 45-60 years in a cohort sampled during active COVID-19. Both conserved end residues are part of each CDR3. D genes are given only for firm matches. Part of the rows lack a size; the others show once, few, many or a class for expanded clones.

CASSPSDRLYGYTF TGCGCCAGCAGCCCGTCCGACAGACTCTATGGCTACACCTTC TRBV5-1 NA TRBJ1-2 NA
CASSSPAGSSYNEQFF TGTGCCAGCAGCTCCCCAGCGGGAAGCTCCTACAATGAGCAGTTCTTC TRBV3-1/TRBV3-2 NA TRBJ2-1 TRBD2
CASGFRGTYNEQFF TGTGCCAGCGGCTTCCGAGGAACCTACAATGAGCAGTTCTTC TRBV6-5 NA TRBJ2-1 NA
CASGQGGGTDTQYF TGTGCCAGCGGACAGGGGGGGGGCACAGATACGCAGTATTTT TRBV18 NA TRBJ2-3 TRBD1
CASSLSGAPYEQYF TGCGCCAGCAGCTTGTCAGGGGCCCCCTACGAGCAGTACTTC TRBV5-1 NA TRBJ2-7 NA
CASSPPGGLVSNEQFF TGTGCCAGCTCACCCCCCGGGGGACTAGTTTCCAATGAGCAGTTCTTC TRBV18 NA TRBJ2-1 TRBD2
CASRAGGPGETQYF TGTGCCAGCAGAGCGGGAGGGCCGGGGGAGACCCAGTACTTC TRBV7-2 NA TRBJ2-5 TRBD2
CASSPDRSYGYTF TGTGCCAGCAGCCCGGACAGGAGCTATGGCTACACCTTC TRBV3-1/TRBV3-2 NA TRBJ1-2 TRBD1
CASRSRGSVNYGYTF TGTGCCAGCAGGTCCAGGGGAAGTGTGAACTATGGCTACACCTTC TRBV6-5 many TRBJ1-2 NA
CASRPRGKGESAEQYF TGTGCCAGCAGGCCCCGAGGGAAGGGAGAGTCGGCCGAGCAGTACTTC TRBV28 NA TRBJ2-7 NA
CASSQGTSSYNEQFF TGTGCCAGCAGCCAAGGGACTAGCTCCTACAATGAGCAGTTCTTC TRBV3-1/TRBV3-2 NA TRBJ2-1 TRBD2
CASQGSSGNTIYF TGTGCCAGTCAGGGGTCCTCTGGAAACACCATATATTTT TRBV12-3/TRBV12-4 once TRBJ1-3 NA
CASTPVWGQGADGYTF TGTGCCAGCACCCCCGTTTGGGGACAGGGAGCAGATGGCTACACCTTC TRBV7-9 NA TRBJ1-2 TRBD1
CASSMLTGTEQYF TGTGCCAGTAGTATGCTTACAGGGACCGAGCAGTACTTC TRBV19 NA TRBJ2-7 NA
CASSPRQEWGYTF TGTGCCAGCTCACCCCGACAAGAGTGGGGCTACACCTTC TRBV18 NA TRBJ1-2 NA
CASSLGAATNTEAFF TGTGCCAGCAGTCTAGGGGCAGCAACTAACACTGAAGCTTTCTTT TRBV27 NA TRBJ1-1 NA
CASFGSNYEQYF TGTGCCAGCTTCGGGTCCAACTACGAGCAGTACTTC TRBV28 few TRBJ2-7 NA
CAISPGQTGDPQHF TGTGCCATCAGTCCCGGACAGACAGGGGATCCCCAGCATTTT TRBV10-3 few TRBJ1-5 TRBD1
CACDRGLNTGELFF TGTGCCTGCGACAGGGGGCTTAACACCGGGGAGCTGTTTTTT TRBV30 NA TRBJ2-2 TRBD1
CASSRRREGGETQYF TGCGCCAGCAGCCGCCGTAGAGAAGGCGGGGAGACCCAGTACTTC TRBV4-1 NA TRBJ2-5 NA
CASSLAGRGTEAFF TGCGCCAGCAGCTTGGCGGGTAGGGGAACTGAAGCTTTCTTT TRBV5-1 NA TRBJ1-1 NA
CASSFRDRGIYEQYF TGTGCCAGCAGTTTCCGGGACAGGGGCATATACGAGCAGTACTTC TRBV27 NA TRBJ2-7 TRBD1
CASSGTSGSVSVAQYF TGTGCCAGCAGCGGGACTAGCGGGAGCGTTAGTGTAGCCCAGTACTTC TRBV11-2 NA TRBJ2-5 TRBD2
CASSLAGGAGELFF TGTGCCAGCAGCTTAGCGGGGGGGGCCGGGGAGCTGTTTTTT TRBV11-2 NA TRBJ2-2 TRBD2
CASSDRQGRPYNEQFF TGCGCCAGCAGTGACCGACAGGGACGGCCCTACAATGAGCAGTTCTTC TRBV10-2 NA TRBJ2-1 TRBD1
CASSPRGVYGYTF TGTGCCAGCAGCCCCAGGGGCGTCTATGGCTACACCTTC TRBV13 NA TRBJ1-2 NA
CASSGDRGKNIQYF TGTGCCAGTAGTGGTGACAGGGGGAAAAACATTCAGTACTTC TRBV19 NA TRBJ2-4 TRBD1